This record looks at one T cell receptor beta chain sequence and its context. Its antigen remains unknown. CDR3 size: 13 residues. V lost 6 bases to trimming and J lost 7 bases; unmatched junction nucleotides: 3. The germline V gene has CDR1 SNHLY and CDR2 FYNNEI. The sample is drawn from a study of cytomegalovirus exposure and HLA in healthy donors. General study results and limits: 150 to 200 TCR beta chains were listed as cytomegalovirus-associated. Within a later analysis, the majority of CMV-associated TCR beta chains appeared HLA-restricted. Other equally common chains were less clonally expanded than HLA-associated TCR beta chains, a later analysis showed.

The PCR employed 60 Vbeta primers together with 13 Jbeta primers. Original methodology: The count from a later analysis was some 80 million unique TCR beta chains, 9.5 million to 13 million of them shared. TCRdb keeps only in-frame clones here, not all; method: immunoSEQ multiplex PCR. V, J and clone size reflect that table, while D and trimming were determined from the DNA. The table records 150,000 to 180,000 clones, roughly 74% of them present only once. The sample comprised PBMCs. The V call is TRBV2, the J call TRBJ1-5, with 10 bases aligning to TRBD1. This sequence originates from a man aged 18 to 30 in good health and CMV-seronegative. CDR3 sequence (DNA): TGTGCCAGCAGAGGACAGGGGGGACAGCCCCAGCATTTT. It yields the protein CASRGQGGQPQHF.